Listed below are T cell receptor beta chains from one sample, sequenced in a study of PD-L1 blockade in urothelial cancer. The repertoire was sequenced with immunoSEQ multiplex PCR; TCRdb's copy has only in-frame clones and lacks some. The sample records about 43,000 clones, roughly 88% being singletons. Source: PBMCs, taken around atezolizumab (anti-PD-L1) treatment. These receptors were collected from a man older than 75 with urothelial cancer. Each CDR3 is given with its conserved first and last residue. The order of the fields is J gene, clone size, V gene, CDR3 protein. Not every row has a clone size; where given, it reads once, few, many or a size class.

>TRBJ2-2|-|TRBV5-1
CASSSIAGGPGELFF
>TRBJ1-1|-|TRBV29-1
CSVGLSWGTEAFF
>TRBJ2-5|-|TRBV5-6
CASSFAGRGETQYF
>TRBJ2-1|-|TRBV14
CASSQGRTHLAGDNEQFF
>TRBJ1-2|-|TRBV6-1
CASLDRSNYGYTF
>TRBJ2-3|once|TRBV28
CASSRDRGGDTQYF
>TRBJ2-4|-|TRBV11-2
CASTLSGLDIQYF
>TRBJ2-5|-|TRBV25-1
CASSAYPRSAGQETQYF
>TRBJ1-2|-|TRBV19
CASSLEATNYGYTF
>TRBJ2-7|once|TRBV5-1
CASSRTENEQYF
>TRBJ1-1|-|TRBV27
CASSRVVNTEAFF
>TRBJ2-1|-|TRBV7-9
CASSLGQGMYNEQFF
>TRBJ1-3|-|TRBV7-8
CASSFGGQGALSGNTIYF
>TRBJ2-3|-|TRBV5-1
CASSLAPGTDTQYF
>TRBJ2-5|-|TRBV5-1
CASSLDTQETQYF
>TRBJ2-1|-|TRBV18
CASSSRVAEQFF
>TRBJ2-2|-|TRBV4-1
CASSQELTPNTGELFF
>TRBJ1-3|-|TRBV5-5
CASSLQGANRNTIYF
>TRBJ1-3|-|TRBV5-1
CASSSFTGVHSGNTIYF
>TRBJ2-2|-|TRBV30
CAWRKGAQKYSGELFF
>TRBJ2-7|-|TRBV5-6
CASSPTGETYEQYF
>TRBJ2-5|once|TRBV29-1
CSVENMGPETQYF
>TRBJ1-4|-|TRBV5-1
CASSLGASGEIEKLFF
>TRBJ2-2|-|TRBV9
CASSARRQVGTGELFF
>TRBJ2-1|few|TRBV7-8
CASSLRASGSGEQFF
>TRBJ1-3|-|TRBV19
CASSIPRGSGNTIYF
>TRBJ2-7|few|TRBV30
CAWSELADRTAGRF
>TRBJ2-7|-|TRBV9
CASSTGTASYEQYF
>TRBJ2-3|-|TRBV12-2
CASRSTQGKNSTDTQYF
>TRBJ2-3|-|TRBV18
CASSPGLTDTQYF
>TRBJ2-2|-|TRBV9
CASSAPQGTGELFF
>TRBJ2-7|-|TRBV7-9
CASSSWANEQYF
>TRBJ2-7|-|TRBV6-6
CASSYLAKQYF
>TRBJ2-2|-|TRBV29-1
CSARKGAVTGELFF
>TRBJ1-2|-|TRBV19
CASTESPGALESYGYTF
>TRBJ1-2|-|TRBV28
CASSPGGGRKRGYTF
>TRBJ2-3|-|TRBV6-4
CASSAGGTDTQYF
>TRBJ1-2|-|TRBV4-1
CASSQDGGEYGYTF
>TRBJ1-5|few|TRBV27
CATQTGQIGQPQHF
>TRBJ2-7|-|TRBV7-2
CASSLGRGLRGYEQYF
>TRBJ2-2|-|TRBV5-1
CASSLGLAQNTGELFF
>TRBJ1-4|-|TRBV5-4
CASAPGTRGEKLFF
>TRBJ2-7|-|TRBV4-3
CASSLTGTGGSYEQYF
>TRBJ2-2|-|TRBV6-5
CASRRTSGTGELFF
>TRBJ2-7|-|TRBV6-6
CASSYPSGGIHYEQYF
>TRBJ2-1|-|TRBV4-1
CASSQVRAGAGNEQFF
>TRBJ2-7|-|TRBV5-4
CASSTGQGSIYEQYF
>TRBJ2-3|few|TRBV5-1
CASREGSTDTQYF
>TRBJ2-3|-|TRBV4-1
CASKLGAGGTDTQYF
>TRBJ1-1|-|TRBV18
CASSPRGTGLNTEAFF
>TRBJ2-3|-|TRBV18
CASSISGPQDTQYF
>TRBJ2-7|-|TRBV15
CATSRDQQGGNYEQYF
>TRBJ1-1|-|TRBV19
CASSSSTGGDTEAFF
>TRBJ1-1|-|TRBV5-1
CASSSEGQPLNTEAFF